Below are 20 T cell receptor beta chains sequenced from a single sample in a study of naive and memory T cell subsets. An equimolar mix of two oligonucleotides served as the beta constant-region primer for TRBC1 and TRBC2. MiXCR was run by TCRdb on the UMI-ligation and nested PCR reads, yielding one entry per CDR3 protein. The top ten hold 0.75% to 0.95% of the sample, which has tens of thousands of distinct CDR3 sequences, 10% to 15% seen once. The sample was central memory CD4+ T cells from blood. These receptor sequences come from a human donor in good health.

This clonotype came up a few times. The rearrangement joins TRBV20-1 to TRBJ1-2; D call uncertain. The CDR3 runs to 16 residues. Deletions cut 0 bases from V and 0 bases from J, with 14 bases between. Germline assignment: CDR1 DFQATT and CDR2 SNEGSKA (reference sequence). Here the CDR3 DNA reads TGCAGTGCTAGAGATAATGAGCCTTCGTCTAACTATGGCTACACCTTC. It translates to CSARDNEPSSNYGYTF.

The chain links TRBV6-5 to TRBJ2-3; D gene ambiguous. The CDR3 contains 13 residues. Germline CDR1 MNHEY, CDR2 SVGAGI. The V end was cut by 0 bases, the J end by 5 bases, with 6 bases between. The chain's CDR3 is CASSYSSRDTQYF. The CDR3 DNA follows: TGTGCCAGCAGTTACTCCTCCCGAGATACGCAGTATTTT.

This clonotype was seen more than once but under ten times. The rearrangement links TRBV24-1 to TRBJ2-1, with D perhaps matching TRBD2 (5 bases). The CDR3 is 13 amino acids. The germline V gene has CDR1 KGHDR and CDR2 SFDVKD. The germline V and J ends were trimmed by 7 bases and 8 bases, with 14 bases remaining between them. The CDR3 DNA sequence: TGTGCCACCAGGGGAGAAGGAATATATGAGCAGTTCTTC. Residues: CATRGEGIYEQFF.

This clonotype is a singleton in its sample. CDR3 coding DNA: TGCAGTGCTAGAGTTCAGGAATCCGGCAATCAGCCCCAGCATTTT. Encoded protein: CSARVQESGNQPQHF. This chain links TRBV20-1 with TRBJ1-5; D gene ambiguous. Germline-derived CDR1 and CDR2 are DFQATT and SNEGSKA (reference sequence). The CDR3 extends over 15 amino acids. The germline V and J ends were trimmed by 1 base and 2 bases, with 12 bases remaining between them.

This clonotype occurred many times. The V gene is TRBV4-2, the J gene TRBJ2-7, with 8 bases aligning to TRBD2. Germline CDR1 is LGHNA and CDR2 is YNFKEQ. CDR3 length equals 18 residues. The trim removed 2 bases at V and 0 bases at J, leaving 12 bases unmatched. CDR3 in amino acids: CASSQRFTNSGSSYEQYF. The CDR3 nucleotides are TGTGCCAGCAGCCAACGCTTCACTAACAGCGGGAGCTCCTACGAGCAGTACTTC.

Regarding this clonotype: This may stem from a read error, because a much larger clone lies one nucleotide away. This rearrangement joins TRBV7-9 to TRBJ2-4; no definite D call. Germline lookup yields CDR1 SEHNR and CDR2 FQNEAQ (reference sequence). The CDR3 extends over 16 amino acids. Trimming removed 6 bases at V and 1 base at J, with 16 bases between. The DNA of the CDR3 is TGTGCCAGCAGACCGGACCAGAGAGGTGCCAAAAACATTCAGTACTTC. It codes for CASRPDQRGAKNIQYF.

This clonotype was recorded many times. The chain combines TRBV28 with TRBJ1-5, with D maybe TRBD1 (5 bases). Trimming pared 5 bases from V and 0 bases from J, leaving 17 bases between. The V gene's germline CDR1 is MDHEN and CDR2 SYDVKM. This CDR3 is built from 17 residues. CDR3 region: CASSPPPRVRSNQPQHF. The CDR3, as DNA: TGTGCCAGCAGTCCTCCTCCCAGGGTTCGTAGCAATCAGCCCCAGCATTTT.

This clonotype was detected a few times. The chain recombines TRBV15 with TRBJ1-5; D uncertain. V shed 0 bases and J shed 0 bases, with 6 bases lying between them. Germline V lookup: CDR1 LNHNV, CDR2 YYDKDF (reference sequence). This CDR3 region has 15 residues. The CDR3, as DNA: TGTGCCACCAGCAGAGATCCATATAGCAATCAGCCCCAGCATTTT. Translating gives CATSRDPYSNQPQHF.

This clonotype was counted between two and nine times. The chain couples TRBV7-8 to TRBJ1-1; D may be TRBD1 (5 bases). Trimming took 5 bases from V and 1 from J, leaving 17 bases between them. Germline lookup yields CDR1 SGHVS and CDR2 FQNEAQ. The CDR3 totals 16 residues. The CDR3 nucleotides are TGTGCCAGCAGCCGAAGTATGGGACCTAGGAACACTGAAGCTTTCTTT. It codes for CASSRSMGPRNTEAFF.

This clonotype was detected many times. The chain employs TRBV7-2 and TRBJ2-1; D unclear. Germline V CDR1 and CDR2: SGHTA, FQGNSA. CDR3 size: 14 residues. The V and J ends lost 7 bases and 4 bases respectively, with 14 bases between them. The CDR3 DNA follows: TGTGCCAGCACCTCATTGGGTCCTTACAATGAGCAGTTCTTC. It is translated as CASTSLGPYNEQFF.

This clonotype has only a few counts. J is TRBJ1-4 and V is TRBV7-9; 7 nucleotides align to TRBD1. J gave up 6 bases and V 5 bases, and 9 bases lay outside the gene matches. The CDR3 spans 15 residues. CDR1 and CDR2 (germline): SEHNR, FQNEAQ (reference sequence). The CDR3 nucleotides read TGTGCCAGCAGCCATTTACAGGGGTCGGATGAAAAACTGTTTTTT. Encoded protein: CASSHLQGSDEKLFF.

This clonotype was observed a few times. V and J are TRBV10-3 and TRBJ2-1; D not certain. The CDR3 contains 17 residues. V shed 0 bases and J shed 4 bases, with 16 bases lying between them. Germline V gives CDR1 ENHRY, CDR2 SYGVKD. In nucleotides, the CDR3 is TGTGCCATCAGTGAGTCCTCGCAGGCCCGAAGGTACAATGAGCAGTTCTTC. Amino acid sequence: CAISESSQARRYNEQFF.

The chain links TRBV10-3 to TRBJ2-7; 10 positions agree with TRBD2. Trimming at V came to 6 bases and at J to 2 bases, leaving 7 bases not matched to a gene. Germline V lookup: CDR1 ENHRY, CDR2 SYGVKD. There are 15 residues in the CDR3. The CDR3 loop is CAIRGDSGRTYEQYF. The CDR3 bases are TGTGCCATCAGGGGGGATAGCGGGAGGACCTACGAGCAGTACTTC.

The V gene is TRBV6-2 or TRBV6-3, the J gene TRBJ2-7; 8 bases agree with TRBD1. V dropped 7 bases and J dropped 5; count of bases not matched to a gene: 4. Germline lookup yields CDR1 MNHEY and CDR2 SVGEGT. This CDR3 has 12 amino acids. CDR3 residues: CASTDRGNEQYF. CDR3 DNA sequence: TGTGCCAGCACCGACAGGGGCAACGAGCAGTACTTC.

This clonotype was observed a few times. The rearrangement links TRBV28 to TRBJ1-2; 7 nucleotides line up with TRBD1. Trimming at V came to 4 bases and at J to 8 bases, leaving 19 bases not matched to a gene. CDR3 length: 17 residues. Germline V CDR1 and CDR2: MDHEN, SYDVKM. The DNA for the CDR3 is TGTGCCAGCAGTTCCCTAGACACGACAGGGATCTATGGCGGCTACACCTTC. This sequence encodes CASSSLDTTGIYGGYTF.

In its sample, this clonotype was seen many times. This chain joins TRBV28 and TRBJ1-5; weak D call: TRBD1 (5 bases). The V end lost 4 bases, the J end lost 0 bases, and 13 bases lay between the germline ends. CDR1 is MDHEN and CDR2 is SYDVKM in the germline V gene. This CDR3 has 16 residues. CDR3 sequence (DNA): TGTGCCAGCAGTTCAGTTGGGGGTTATAGCAATCAGCCCCAGCATTTT. This sequence encodes CASSSVGGYSNQPQHF. Filled out from reference TRBV28 and TRBJ1-5, the complete variable domain reads DVKVTQSSRYLVKRTGEKVFLECVQDMDHENMFWYRQDPGLGLRLIYFSYDVKMKEKGDIPEGYSVSREKKERFSLILESASTNQTSMYLCASSSVGGYSNQPQHFGDGTRLSIL.

A few counts support this clonotype. This chain uses TRBV20-1 with TRBJ2-4, with 9 bases matching TRBD2. Per the germline V gene, CDR1 is DFQATT and CDR2 is SNEGSKA (reference sequence). J lost 5 bases, V lost 3 bases, and 2 bases had no gene match. The CDR3 is 13 amino acids. In nucleotides, the CDR3 is TGCAGTGCTAGCTCTAGCGGGGAAAACATTCAGTACTTC. Its protein is CSASSSGENIQYF.

The chain recombines TRBV4-2 with TRBJ2-1; maybe TRBD1 (6 bases). The V end was cut by 3 bases, the J end by 12 bases, with 15 bases between. The CDR3 loop spans 13 amino acids. Germline lookup yields CDR1 LGHNA and CDR2 YNFKEQ. The CDR3 DNA follows: TGTGCCAGCAGCCAGGGTTTTGGGGGCCCGCAGTTCTTC. Translated, it gives CASSQGFGGPQFF.

The CDR3 spells CSVQTSGIGTGELFF. The CDR3 DNA sequence: TGCAGCGTCCAGACTAGCGGGATCGGCACCGGGGAGCTGTTTTTT. The J gene is TRBJ2-2, the V gene TRBV29-1, with TRBD2 matching 11 bases. CDR3 length: 15 amino acids. Trimming took 6 bases from V and 4 from J; bases not matched to a gene: 7. The germline gives CDR1 SQVTM, CDR2 ANQGSEA.

This chain joins TRBV27 and TRBJ1-5; possibly TRBD1 for D (5 bases). The CDR3 covers 14 residues. With 6 bases removed from V and 11 bases from J, the gap between germline ends came to 20 bases. Germline CDR1 MNHEY, CDR2 SMNVEV (reference sequence). The CDR3 region is CASSGIGAARAQHF. The CDR3 DNA reads as TGTGCCAGCAGCGGTATAGGGGCCGCCCGAGCCCAGCATTTT.